These 11 T cell receptor beta chains came from one sample sequenced in a study of CD8+ T cells in alopecia areata. Reverse transcription of extracted RNA yielded cDNA, which provided the sequencing template. Clones were sequenced by immunoSEQ multiplex PCR, and TCRdb holds only the in-frame ones, with some missing. The profile covers around 120,000 clones, with roughly two fifths appearing a single time and approximately 3.3% taken by the ten largest. The sample was CD4+ T cells sorted from blood. The receptor set was obtained from a human donor with alopecia areata.

This clone was picked up a small number of times. The chain joins TRBV29-1 to TRBJ2-7, with D perhaps TRBD1 (5 bases). The germline V gene encodes CDR1 SQVTM and CDR2 ANQGSEA. The CDR3 length is 12 residues. Trimming left V 6 bases short and J 5 bases short, with 14 bases between. This chain's CDR3 is CSVQGSYDEQYF. For the CDR3, the DNA is TGCAGCGTCCAGGGATCGTATGACGAGCAGTACTTC.

The genes are TRBV10-3 and TRBJ2-1; D is unresolved. Germline loops: CDR1 ENHRY, CDR2 SYGVKD. The CDR3 is 11 amino acids. Trimming cost V 4 bases and J 7 bases, with 5 bases left between them. The CDR3 loop reads CAISAINEQFF. In nucleotides, the CDR3 is TGTGCCATCAGTGCCATAAATGAGCAGTTCTTC.

The rearrangement uses TRBV10-3 and TRBJ2-6, with no clear D. The germline V gene encodes CDR1 ENHRY and CDR2 SYGVKD. The CDR3 length is 14 residues. The V end was cut by 2 bases, the J end by 1 base, with 3 bases between. In DNA form, the CDR3 reads TGTGCCATCAGTGAGCCGTCTGGGGCCAACGTCCTGACTTTC. Amino acids: CAISEPSGANVLTF.

This clone was counted only a few times. The J gene is TRBJ2-5, the V gene TRBV23-1; D is ambiguous. TRBV23-1 is an open reading frame, and its role is uncertain. The length of the CDR3 is 16 residues. Trimming pared 0 bases from V and 3 bases from J, leaving 14 bases between. Here the CDR3 reads CASSQSCWTFEETQYF. CDR3 nucleotides: TGCGCCAGCAGTCAATCGTGCTGGACGTTCGAAGAGACCCAGTACTTC.

This sequence joins TRBV2 and TRBJ1-5, with D tentatively TRBD1 (6 bases). Trimming stripped 5 bases from V and 7 bases from J, with 15 bases between. Germline V lookup: CDR1 SNHLY, CDR2 FYNNEI. This CDR3 is built from 14 residues. The CDR3 sequence: CASSKDRQRQPQHF. The CDR3 region has the DNA TGTGCCAGCAGTAAGGACAGACAGCGACAGCCCCAGCATTTT.

The gene calls are TRBV7-6 and TRBJ1-6; TRBD1 is a possible D gene (5 bases). CDR1 is SGHVS, CDR2 FNYEAQ, per germline. This CDR3 region has 14 residues. V dropped 1 base and J dropped 11 bases, with 12 bases sitting between them. CDR3 residues: CASSLVQGRPPLHF. DNA of the CDR3: TGTGCCAGCAGCTTAGTGCAGGGACGGCCACCCCTCCACTTT.

V and J are TRBV11-2 and TRBJ2-1; the match to TRBD1 covers 9 bases. Germline assignment: CDR1 SGHAT and CDR2 FQNNGV. V gave up 5 bases and J gave up 7 bases; unmatched junction bases: 9. CDR3 length: 15 residues. Written as DNA, the CDR3 is TGTGCCAGCAGCCCCCGACAGGGGGGGAGGAATGAGCAGTTCTTC. Translating it yields CASSPRQGGRNEQFF.

V and J are TRBV5-1 and TRBJ2-7, with D possibly TRBD1 on 6 matching bases. The CDR3 spans 14 residues. Trimming removed 5 bases from V and 3 bases from J, with 15 bases in between. The germline V gene has CDR1 SGHRS and CDR2 YFSETQ. The CDR3 DNA reads as TGCGCCAGCAGTTCCCGGGACACCCTCTACGAGCAGTACTTC. This encodes CASSSRDTLYEQYF. Variable domain in full (rest from reference TRBV5-1 and TRBJ2-7): KAGVTQTPRYLIKTRGQQVTLSCSPISGHRSVSWYQQTPGQGLQFLFEYFSETQRNKGNFPGRFSGRQFSNSRSEMNVSTLELGDSALYLCASSSRDTLYEQYFGPGTRLTVT.

This chain's CDR3 is CAWSGQGNTEAFF. The CDR3 nucleotides read TGTGCCTGGAGTGGACAGGGGAACACTGAAGCTTTCTTT. J is TRBJ1-1 and V is TRBV30, with 7 bases identical to TRBD1. The length of the CDR3 is 13 residues. Germline-derived CDR1 and CDR2 are GTSNPN and SVGIG (reference sequence). V lost 1 base, J lost 1 base, and 0 bases stayed unmatched.

In this sample, this clone turned up a few times. The chain recombines TRBV4-1 with TRBJ2-5, with 13 bases aligning to TRBD2. V was pared by 2 bases and J by 2 bases, with 2 bases of the junction left unmatched. Looked up from germline, CDR1 is MGHRA and CDR2 is YSYEKL. The CDR3 runs to 16 residues. The DNA for the CDR3 is TGCGCCAGCAGCCAACTGGGACTAGCGGGACAAGAGACCCAGTACTTC. Its translation: CASSQLGLAGQETQYF.

This clone was seen only a few times. The chain combines TRBV7-9 with TRBJ2-7; no firm D call. Trimming removed 3 bases at V and 7 bases at J, with 10 bases between. Germline V gives CDR1 SEHNR, CDR2 FQNEAQ (reference sequence). This CDR3 contains 12 residues. The CDR3 coding sequence is TGTGCCAGCAGCTTCTCCGACGGGGAGCAGTACTTC. It is translated as CASSFSDGEQYF.